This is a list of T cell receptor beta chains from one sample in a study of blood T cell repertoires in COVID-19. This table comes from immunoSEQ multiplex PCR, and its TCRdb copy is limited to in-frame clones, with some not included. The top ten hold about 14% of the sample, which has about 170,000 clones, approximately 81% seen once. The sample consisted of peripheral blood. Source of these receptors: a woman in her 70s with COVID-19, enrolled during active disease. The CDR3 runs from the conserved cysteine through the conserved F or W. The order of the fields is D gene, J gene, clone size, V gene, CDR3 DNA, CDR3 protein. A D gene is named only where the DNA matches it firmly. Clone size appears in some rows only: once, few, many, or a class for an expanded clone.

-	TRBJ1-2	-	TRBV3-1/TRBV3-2	TGTGCCAGCAGCCAAGATCGGCGGGGCGGGGGCTACACCTTC	CASSQDRRGGGYTF
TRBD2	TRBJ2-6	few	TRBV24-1	TGTGCCACCAGTGACAATAAGGGAGGGCACGGGGCCAACGTCCTGACTTTC	CATSDNKGGHGANVLTF
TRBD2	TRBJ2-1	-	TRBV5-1	TGCGCCAGCAGCGCCCGGGGCGGGGGATACAATGAGCAGTTCTTC	CASSARGGGYNEQFF
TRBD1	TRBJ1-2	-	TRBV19	TGTGCCAGTAGGAGCAGGACAGGGGGAACGGGCGGCTACACCTTC	CASRSRTGGTGGYTF
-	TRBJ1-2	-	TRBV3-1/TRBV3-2	TGTGCCAGCAGCCAAGAGTACAGCGGTGGCTACACCTTC	CASSQEYSGGYTF
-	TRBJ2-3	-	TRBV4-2	TGTGCCAGCAGCCAAGACTATCCAGATACGCAGTATTTT	CASSQDYPDTQYF
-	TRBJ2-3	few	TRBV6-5	TGTGCCAGCAGTTCGGACAAATCTAGCACAGATACGCAGTATTTT	CASSSDKSSTDTQYF
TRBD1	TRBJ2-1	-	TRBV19	TGTGCCAGTTCTTTGAGGGGGACAGCCAACAATGAGCAGTTCTTC	CASSLRGTANNEQFF
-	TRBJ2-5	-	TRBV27	TGTGCCAGCAGTCCGAGCGGGACACGGACCGTCGGACGTAACTTC	CASSPSGTRTVGRNF
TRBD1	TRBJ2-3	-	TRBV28	TGTGCCAGCAGACTGACAGGGGGAACAGATACGCAGTATTTT	CASRLTGGTDTQYF
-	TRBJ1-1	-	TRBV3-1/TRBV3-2	TGTGCCAGCAGCCAAGATCCAAGGGGAGGCACTGAAGCTTTCTTT	CASSQDPRGGTEAFF
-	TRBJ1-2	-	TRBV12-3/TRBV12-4	TGTGCCAGCAGTTTTTCGGGAAGCGGTGGCTACACCTTC	CASSFSGSGGYTF
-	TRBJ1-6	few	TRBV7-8	TGTGCCAGCAGCCTAAGGGGGTCGGGATCACCCCTCCACTTT	CASSLRGSGSPLHF
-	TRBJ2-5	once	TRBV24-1	TGTGCCACCAGTGATCTAGTGACCCAGTACTTC	CATSDLVTQYF
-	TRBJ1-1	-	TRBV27	TGTGCCAGCAGTTTGCGGCAGAACACTGAAGCTTTCTTT	CASSLRQNTEAFF
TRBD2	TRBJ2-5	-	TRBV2	TGTGCCAGCAGTGAAGCGATGCTAGCGGGGGCAGAGACCCAGTACTTC	CASSEAMLAGAETQYF
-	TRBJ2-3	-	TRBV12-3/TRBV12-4	TGTGCCAGCAGTTTCCGTCTGACAGATACGCAGTATTTT	CASSFRLTDTQYF
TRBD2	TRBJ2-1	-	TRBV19	TGTGCCAGTCAGGGACTAGCGGGATACAATGAGCAGTTCTTC	CASQGLAGYNEQFF
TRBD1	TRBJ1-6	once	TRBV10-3	TGTGCCATCTCTTTAGGGACAGCTAATTCACCCCTCCACTTT	CAISLGTANSPLHF
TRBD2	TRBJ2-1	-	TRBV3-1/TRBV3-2	TGTGCCAGCAGCCAAGGGGCGGGACTAGCTTCAAGAGAGCAGTTCTTC	CASSQGAGLASREQFF
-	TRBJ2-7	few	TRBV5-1	TGCGCCAGCAGCTCCACTAATCTGTACGGGGAGCAGTACTTC	CASSSTNLYGEQYF
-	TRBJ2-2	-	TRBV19	TGTGCCAGTAGTGTAACCGGCACCGGGGAGCTGTTTTTT	CASSVTGTGELFF
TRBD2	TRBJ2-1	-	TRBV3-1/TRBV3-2	TGTGCCAGCAGCCAAGGGACGGCCCGCGGGAGGATTAACAATGAGCAGTTCTTC	CASSQGTARGRINNEQFF
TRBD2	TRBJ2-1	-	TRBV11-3	TGTGCCAGCAGTGGACTAGTTTCTTCCAATGAGCAGTTCTTC	CASSGLVSSNEQFF
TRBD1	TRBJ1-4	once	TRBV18	TGTGCCAGCTCAGAGGGACAGGGTCTTGAAAAACTGTTTTTT	CASSEGQGLEKLFF
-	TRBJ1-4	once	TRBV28	TGTGCCAGCAGTTTCGGGGGGGGCAATTTGGTAAATGAAAAACTGTTTTTT	CASSFGGGNLVNEKLFF
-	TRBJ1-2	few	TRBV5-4	TGTGCCAGCAGCTTGGATTCCGTCAGGGCTCGAGGCTACACCTTC	CASSLDSVRARGYTF
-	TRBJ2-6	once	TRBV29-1	TGCAGCGTACTTGTCTTGGAGACTGGGGCCAACGTCCTGACTTTC	CSVLVLETGANVLTF
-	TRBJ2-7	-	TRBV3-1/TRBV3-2	TGTGCCAGCACCTCACAGGGCGGTTACGAGCAGTACTTC	CASTSQGGYEQYF
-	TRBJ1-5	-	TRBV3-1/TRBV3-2	TGTGCCAGCAGCCTCGACAATAGCAATCAGCCCCAGCATTTT	CASSLDNSNQPQHF
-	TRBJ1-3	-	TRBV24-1	TGTGCCACCGCGAGCTCTGGAAACACCATATATTTT	CATASSGNTIYF
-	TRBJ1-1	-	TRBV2	TGTGCCAGCACCCTCTCACAAGGGGACACTGAAGCTTTCTTT	CASTLSQGDTEAFF
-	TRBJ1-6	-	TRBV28	TGTGCCAGCAGTCTTTCGAATTCACCCCTCCACTTT	CASSLSNSPLHF
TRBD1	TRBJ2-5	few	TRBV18	TGTGCCAGCTCACCAATACAGGGGGCAGCGGAGACCCAGTACTTC	CASSPIQGAAETQYF
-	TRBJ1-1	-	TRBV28	TGTGCCAGCAGTTTACCAGGGTGGAACACTGAAGCTTTCTTT	CASSLPGWNTEAFF
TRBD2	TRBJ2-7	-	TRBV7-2	TGTGCCAGCAGCCCAGGACTAGCGGGAAACGGCTACGAGCAGTACTTC	CASSPGLAGNGYEQYF
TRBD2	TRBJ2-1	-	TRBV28	TGTGCCACACACCCAGCCGGGACTAGCCCTACTGAGCAGTTCTTC	CATHPAGTSPTEQFF